This T cell receptor (beta chain) was captured in a study of T cell repertoires in cytomegalovirus infection. Looking at the study overall: Researchers turned to recently identified HLA-C-restricted CMV epitopes as well as well-studied HLA-B-restricted ones. Shared public TCR beta signatures pointed to both CMV infection and a matching HLA type.

Trimming left V 2 bases short and J 4 bases short, with 11 bases between. Germline lookup yields CDR1 LNHDA and CDR2 SQIVND (reference sequence). The CDR3 sequence is 14 residues long. Study-wide points: Cumulative public TCR beta family frequency identified CMV carriers with the relevant HLA. The ex vivo response was dominated by HLA-C-restricted CMV-specific TCR beta clonotypes.

Note on this clonotype: Its antigen is still unknown.

TCRdb re-called the reads with MiXCR, one entry per CDR3 protein. Among about a million distinct CDR3 sequences listed, around a third were seen once. This clonotype originated in a human donor in good health (CMV status not recorded). Some clones in this sample may be carry-over from other donors' samples. The V call is TRBV19, the J call TRBJ1-2; no reliable D call. The sequencing here drew on cultured CD8+ T cells from PBMCs, taken from culture after CMV antigen stimulation. Written as DNA, the CDR3 is TGTGCCAGTAGTATATCGGCAGGAGGCTATGGCTACACCTTC. This codes for CASSISAGGYGYTF. Using reference TRBV19 and TRBJ1-2 for the parts outside the CDR3, the full variable domain is DGGITQSPKYLFRKEGQNVTLSCEQNLNHDAMYWYRQDPGQGLRLIYYSQIVNDFQKGDIAEGYSVSREKKESFPLTVTSAQKNPTAFYLCASSISAGGYGYTFGSGTRLTVV.